The 20 T cell receptor beta chains given below trace back to one sample, sequenced in a study of identical twins (dated by TCRdb to 2015 to 2016). Libraries came from 5' RACE. The instrument given in TCRdb is Illumina HiSeq 2000. TCRdb trimmed public reads at Q25 via fastp, called clones via MiXCR and kept in-frame beta chains. Each CDR3 protein appears once, grouped with its most common genes and DNA. This sample holds around 340,000 distinct CDR3 sequences; 8.5% to 10% were observed only once. The ten largest make up approximately 9.3% of the sample. Material for sequencing was naive T cells sorted from blood. The cell subset or site label, read with the paper, signifies: cells isolated with a human naive T-cell isolation kit. Every receptor here comes from a woman aged 50 to 65 in good health.

This clonotype was seen repeatedly, ten times or more. The rearrangement links TRBV24-1 to TRBJ2-3; 8 nucleotides match TRBD2. The CDR3 has 20 residues. Germline assignment: CDR1 KGHDR and CDR2 SFDVKD. J gave up 0 bases and V 6 bases, and 19 bases lay outside the gene matches. The chain's CDR3 is CATSPVAGQASGSSTDTQYF. The CDR3 nucleotides are TGTGCCACCAGTCCCGTGGCAGGCCAAGCTAGCGGGTCAAGCACAGATACGCAGTATTTT.

This clonotype has at least ten counts. The genes are TRBV7-3 and TRBJ2-7; the D gene is possibly TRBD2 (6 bases). Germline CDR1 and CDR2: SGHTA and FQGTGA. This CDR3 has 14 amino acids. V was shortened by 0 bases and J by 7 bases, with 13 bases between the two germline ends. The CDR3 DNA reads as TGTGCCAGCAGCTTAACGGGGGGAGGCAGGGAGCAGTACTTC. Residues: CASSLTGGGREQYF.

There are many counts of this clonotype. This chain connects TRBV5-1 to TRBJ2-5; D assignment may be TRBD1 or TRBD2 (5 bases each). CDR1 is SGHRS, CDR2 YFSETQ, per germline. This CDR3 comprises 14 residues. V shed 4 bases and J shed 4 bases, with 14 bases lying between them. The CDR3 region has the DNA TGCGCCAGCAGCCTCATAGGGGAGAGAGAGACCCAGTACTTC. It is translated as CASSLIGERETQYF. Based on the CDR3 plus reference TRBV5-1 and TRBJ2-5, the full variable domain is KAGVTQTPRYLIKTRGQQVTLSCSPISGHRSVSWYQQTPGQGLQFLFEYFSETQRNKGNFPGRFSGRQFSNSRSEMNVSTLELGDSALYLCASSLIGERETQYFGPGTRLLVL.

The sample holds a few counts of this clonotype. V gene TRBV12-3 or TRBV12-4 combines with J gene TRBJ2-2; D ambiguous. The V end lost 5 bases, the J end lost 8 bases, and 12 bases lay between the germline ends. CDR3 length equals 13 residues. The CDR3 reads CASSLGLQGELFF. The CDR3 region has the DNA TGTGCCAGCAGTCTAGGGCTACAGGGGGAGCTGTTTTTT.

V gene TRBV2 combines with J gene TRBJ1-2; no clear D gene. The V and J ends lost 7 bases and 2 bases respectively, with 5 bases between them. Germline CDR1 SNHLY, CDR2 FYNNEI. The CDR3 runs to 11 residues. The CDR3 sequence is CASTENYGYTF. The CDR3 DNA reads TGTGCCAGCACCGAAAACTATGGCTACACCTTC.

This clonotype was recorded a few times. V is TRBV12-3 or TRBV12-4 and J is TRBJ2-1; tentatively, D is TRBD2 (5 bases). Trimming removed 6 bases from V and 8 bases from J, with 14 bases in between. The CDR3 covers 13 residues. The CDR3 region is CASSPRLADEQFF. In DNA form, the CDR3 reads TGTGCCAGCAGCCCGCGCCTAGCAGATGAGCAGTTCTTC.

There are many counts of this clonotype. The genes are TRBV29-1 and TRBJ2-2; D is unclear. V lost 7 bases, J lost 10 bases, and 10 bases lay in between. Germline CDR1 reads SQVTM; CDR2 reads ANQGSEA. CDR3 length: 10 amino acids. The CDR3 sequence: CSASGAELFF. DNA for the CDR3: TGCAGCGCCTCGGGCGCGGAGCTGTTTTTT.

The rearrangement uses TRBV11-2 and TRBJ2-2; D is undetermined. Germline assignment: CDR1 SGHAT and CDR2 FQNNGV. The CDR3 extends over 15 amino acids. V was pared by 2 bases and J by 6 bases, with 13 bases between. The CDR3 sequence: CASSLSGRQAGELFF. CDR3 sequence (DNA): TGTGCCAGCAGCTTATCCGGTCGTCAGGCCGGGGAGCTGTTTTTT.

This chain uses TRBV20-1 with TRBJ2-1; TRBD2 matches at 14 bases. Losses at the gene ends were 6 bases for V and 2 bases for J; bases not matched to a gene: 12. The germline V gene encodes CDR1 DFQATT and CDR2 SNEGSKA (reference sequence). The CDR3 has 18 residues. The CDR3 bases are TGCAGTGCACTCGGACTAGCGGGAGGCCCTACGACCTACAATGAGCAGTTCTTC. Its protein is CSALGLAGGPTTYNEQFF.

V gene TRBV20-1 combines with J gene TRBJ2-1, with a possible D match to TRBD1 (5 bases). Per germline, CDR1 DFQATT and CDR2 SNEGSKA (reference sequence). V lost 5 bases and J 0 bases, leaving 14 bases between the germline ends. The CDR3 spans 15 residues. The CDR3 region is CSAATGVASYNEQFF. DNA of the CDR3: TGCAGTGCTGCCACAGGTGTGGCCTCCTACAATGAGCAGTTCTTC.

This clonotype has at least ten counts. The V and J genes are TRBV29-1 and TRBJ2-1, with 8 bases identical to TRBD2. The CDR3 spans 14 residues. Germline CDR1 reads SQVTM; CDR2 reads ANQGSEA. Trimming cost V 3 bases and J 6 bases; bases outside gene matches: 7. The CDR3 coding sequence is TGCAGCGTTGACCCAGCGGGAGTGGTCAATGAGCAGTTCTTC. Its translation is CSVDPAGVVNEQFF.

This clonotype showed up many times. This chain links TRBV29-1 with TRBJ2-7, with D perhaps TRBD2 (6 bases). The CDR3 covers 16 residues. Germline-derived CDR1 and CDR2 are SQVTM and ANQGSEA. Trimming took 3 bases from V and 3 from J, leaving 21 bases between them. The CDR3 coding sequence is TGCAGCGTTGAGGGGGGATCGAGCGGGCTTAACTACGAGCAGTACTTC. This encodes CSVEGGSSGLNYEQYF.

The rearrangement uses TRBV7-6 and TRBJ2-2; D ambiguous. Per the germline V gene, CDR1 is SGHVS and CDR2 is FNYEAQ. The CDR3 has 16 amino acids. Trimming cost V 2 bases and J 10 bases, with 20 bases left between them. The chain's CDR3 is CASSLSRIQTAAELFF. CDR3 coding DNA: TGTGCCAGCAGCTTATCCAGGATACAAACTGCCGCGGAGCTGTTTTTT.

In its sample, this clonotype was seen many times. The chain employs TRBV5-1 and TRBJ2-3; D is uncertain. Deletions cut 0 bases from V and 4 bases from J, with 12 bases between. The CDR3 contains 15 residues. Looked up from germline, CDR1 is SGHRS and CDR2 is YFSETQ. As DNA, the CDR3 is TGCGCCAGCAGCTTGGCCTCCCGCGGCGCAGATACGCAGTATTTT. This codes for CASSLASRGADTQYF.

This clonotype was seen a few times. V usage is TRBV10-3 and J usage is TRBJ2-5, with D tentatively TRBD1 (5 bases). The CDR3 runs to 13 residues. Looked up from germline, CDR1 is ENHRY and CDR2 is SYGVKD. V was clipped by 4 bases and J by 4 bases, with 10 bases between them. CDR3 DNA sequence: TGTGCCATCAGTGCAGGGTTTGGAGAGACCCAGTACTTC. This codes for CAISAGFGETQYF.

The gene calls are TRBV6-6 and TRBJ2-5; 10 positions agree with TRBD2. The CDR3 totals 16 residues. Germline CDR1 is MNHNY and CDR2 is SVGAGI (reference sequence). The J segment lost 4 bases and the V segment lost 2 bases, leaving 7 bases of the junction unmatched. CDR3 protein: CASSYSLAGVSETQYF. In nucleotides, the CDR3 is TGTGCCAGCAGTTACAGTCTAGCGGGAGTCTCAGAGACCCAGTACTTC.

The J gene is TRBJ2-7, the V gene TRBV2; 10 bases align to TRBD1. The CDR3 is made up of 14 amino acids. Losses at the gene ends were 4 bases for V and 7 bases for J; bases not matched to a gene: 7. Germline values: CDR1 SNHLY, CDR2 FYNNEI. The chain's CDR3 is CASSAPDRGIEQYF. The DNA for the CDR3 is TGTGCCAGCAGTGCGCCGGACAGGGGGATAGAGCAGTACTTC.

This clonotype was seen a few times. This chain connects TRBV27 to TRBJ2-7; 7 bases map to TRBD1. Unmatched junction bases numbered 3, after V lost 10 bases and J lost 0 bases. The CDR3 has 12 residues. Looked up from germline, CDR1 is MNHEY and CDR2 is SMNVEV (reference sequence). The CDR3, as DNA: TGTGCCAAGGGACAGCTCTCCTACGAGCAGTACGTC. This encodes CAKGQLSYEQYV.

This clonotype was seen repeatedly, ten times or more. The chain links TRBV12-3 or TRBV12-4 to TRBJ2-1, with 8 positions matching TRBD2. CDR3 length: 16 amino acids. Trimming removed 1 base from V and 7 bases from J; junction bases left unmatched: 9. CDR3 coding DNA: TGTGCCAGCAGTTTAGTCACCGGGACTAGTAGGAATGAGCAGTTCTTC. It encodes CASSLVTGTSRNEQFF.

This clonotype has a handful of counts. This rearrangement joins TRBV4-1 to TRBJ1-4, with a tentative D call TRBD1 (5 bases). The CDR3 totals 15 residues. V was pared by 3 bases and J by 6 bases, with 14 bases between. In germline, CDR1 is MGHRA, CDR2 YSYEKL. As DNA, the CDR3 is TGCGCCAGCAGCCAGAGGGACCGGCGCGATGAAAAACTGTTTTTT. Its translation is CASSQRDRRDEKLFF.